This TCR beta chain was recorded in a study of blood T cell repertoires in COVID-19. Study information: The cDNA or gDNA used as material had been derived from T cells, B-cell-depleted T cells, or PBMCs.

CDR3 size: 15 residues. The V gene's germline CDR1 is SGHRS and CDR2 YFSETQ. Trimming took 3 bases from V and 1 from J; bases not matched to a gene: 5. Authors' methods: Amplified reference gene primers provided the basis for estimating nucleated cell counts. Assay: immunoSEQ multiplex PCR; the TCRdb copy retains only in-frame clones and omits some. That table gives V, J and clone size, and the DNA gave D and trimming. The sample includes around 28,000 clones, approximately 83% seen only once; the top ten take less than 35%. The Seattle patients joined while their infection was active and were tracked longitudinally afterward. This clone was detected a few times.

The TCR sequence derives from a woman older than 75 with COVID-19, enrolled during active disease. Sequenced: peripheral blood. The J gene is TRBJ1-1, the V gene TRBV5-1; 8 nucleotides line up with TRBD1. Here the CDR3 reads CASSSQGTGNTEAFF. The CDR3, as DNA: TGCGCCAGCAGCTCCCAAGGGACAGGGAACACTGAAGCTTTCTTT.